The 13 T cell receptor beta chains below were found in one sample sequenced in a study of a mutant IDH1 vaccine in newly diagnosed glioma (TCRdb year 2021). The label giving this sample's time point can be read as: week 47, end of study. Each vaccine dose was 300 ug of a 20-mer mutant IDH1 peptide in Montanide, given subcutaneously with topical imiquimod. Their recognized antigens are unknown. Library prep was done by the immunoSEQ multiplex PCR assay. Not all clones reach the TCRdb copy of this immuneACCESS table, which keeps in-frame sequences only. Checked studies attribute under half of the gap to unresolved V genes and leave the rest unexplained. For this sample there are over 10,000 clones; roughly 72% appear just once. Roughly 4% of the sample lies in the top ten. Here the sequenced sample was PBMCs, taken from a glioma patient whose treatment included an IDH1 peptide vaccine. The receptors were gathered from a woman in her 40s with glioma.

This chain joins TRBV6-5 and TRBJ2-7; 9 bases line up with TRBD2. The CDR3 covers 14 residues. Unmatched junction bases numbered 1, after V lost 2 bases and J lost 2 bases. The germline V gene has CDR1 MNHEY and CDR2 SVGAGI. The CDR3 nucleotides read TGTGCCAGCAGTTACGCGGGAGGGCCCTACGAGCAGTACTTC. This translates into CASSYAGGPYEQYF.

The chain is built from TRBV7-6 and TRBJ2-3; D uncertain. The V gene's germline CDR1 is SGHVS and CDR2 FNYEAQ. V was cut by 2 bases and J by 4 bases, with 7 bases left in between. This CDR3 region has 13 residues. CDR3 sequence reads: CASSLNPPDTQYF. The CDR3 nucleotides read TGTGCCAGCAGCTTAAACCCCCCAGATACGCAGTATTTT.

This clone was observed once. The V and J genes are TRBV28 and TRBJ1-2; 11 bases line up with TRBD1. V gave up 7 bases and J gave up 5 bases; unmatched junction bases: 9. CDR3 length: 15 amino acids. In germline, CDR1 is MDHEN, CDR2 SYDVKM. This CDR3 is CASTGQGALRYGYTF. DNA for the CDR3: TGTGCCAGCACCGGACAGGGGGCGCTTAGATATGGCTACACCTTC.

J is TRBJ1-3 and V is TRBV18; D gene ambiguous. Trimming removed 8 bases at V and 5 bases at J, with 10 bases between. The CDR3 extends over 12 amino acids. Germline values: CDR1 KGHSH, CDR2 LQKENI. CDR3 DNA: TGTGCCAGCGCCGACACCCGAAACACCATATATTTT. It is translated as CASADTRNTIYF.

This clone is medium-sized. V usage is TRBV6-1 and J usage is TRBJ1-5; D uncertain. The CDR3 loop spans 14 amino acids. CDR1 and CDR2 from the germline V gene are MNHNS and SASEGT. V was pared by 6 bases and J by 9 bases, with 18 bases between. CDR3 sequence reads: CASRLDSAERPQHF. In DNA, the CDR3 is TGTGCCAGCAGGCTGGACTCCGCCGAGCGGCCCCAGCATTTT.

V is TRBV28 and J is TRBJ1-5; 8 bases line up with TRBD1. In germline, CDR1 is MDHEN, CDR2 SYDVKM. The V and J ends lost 5 bases and 1 base, in that order; junction bases with no gene match: 7. The CDR3 has 16 residues. As DNA, the CDR3 is TGTGCCAGCAGTGACAGGGGCCGGGGGAGCAATCAGCCCCAGCATTTT. Translated: CASSDRGRGSNQPQHF.

This clone was found a few times. The rearrangement links TRBV9 to TRBJ1-2; 9 bases are shared with TRBD1. The germline V gene encodes CDR1 SGDLS and CDR2 YYNGEE. The CDR3 has 13 residues. J lost 7 bases, V lost 1 base, and 2 bases had no gene match. The CDR3 reads CASSVWDRAGYTF. CDR3 nucleotides: TGTGCCAGCAGCGTATGGGACAGGGCTGGCTACACCTTC.

The chain joins TRBV7-3 to TRBJ2-5; TRBD1 might be the D (5 bases). CDR1 and CDR2 from the germline V gene are SGHTA and FQGTGA. The CDR3 is 13 amino acids. Trimming removed 5 bases from V and 5 bases from J, with 12 bases in between. CDR3 in amino acids: CASSQGAAETQYF. CDR3 DNA: TGTGCCAGCAGCCAAGGGGCGGCGGAGACCCAGTACTTC. The whole variable domain, filled in from reference TRBV7-3 and TRBJ2-5, reads GAGVSQTPSNKVTEKGKYVELRCDPISGHTALYWYRQSLGQGPEFLIYFQGTGAADDSGLPNDRFFAVRPEGSVSTLKIQRTERGDSAVYLCASSQGAAETQYFGPGTRLLVL.

V and J are TRBV11-3 and TRBJ2-5, with 7 bases aligning to TRBD2. There are 15 residues in the CDR3. From germline, CDR1 is SGHNT and CDR2 YENEEA. The ends lost 1 base at V and 5 bases at J; junction bases unmatched: 7. CDR3 amino acids: CASSLGGGRMETQYF. CDR3 nucleotide sequence: TGTGCCAGCAGCTTAGGGGGCGGGAGAATGGAGACCCAGTACTTC. Full variable domain (outside the CDR3, taken from reference TRBV11-3 and TRBJ2-5): EAGVVQSPRYKIIEKKQPVAFWCNPISGHNTLYWYLQNLGQGPELLIRYENEEAVDDSQLPKDRFSAERLKGVDSTLKIQPAELGDSAVYLCASSLGGGRMETQYFGPGTRLLVL.

This clone was counted between two and nine times. The chain is built from TRBV28 and TRBJ1-2; 7 bases agree with TRBD1. The length of the CDR3 is 12 residues. J lost 8 bases, V lost 8 bases, and 8 bases had no gene match. The germline gives CDR1 MDHEN, CDR2 SYDVKM. DNA for the CDR3: TGTGCCAGCTCCCGACAGGGCTTGGGCTACACCTTC. It translates to CASSRQGLGYTF.

The table lists this clone with a count of one. The chain recombines TRBV29-1 with TRBJ2-7; D is perhaps TRBD2 (5 bases). This CDR3 is 12 amino acids long. V shed 4 bases and J shed 1 base, with 8 bases lying between them. Per germline, CDR1 SQVTM and CDR2 ANQGSEA. In nucleotides, the CDR3 is TGCAGCGTTGTGAGCGGTTCCTACGAGCAGTACTTC. Translated, it gives CSVVSGSYEQYF.

This chain links TRBV9 with TRBJ2-2; no clear D. V lost 1 base and J lost 5, with 3 bases in between. Germline loops: CDR1 SGDLS, CDR2 YYNGEE. This CDR3 region has 12 residues. CDR3 DNA: TGTGCCAGCAGCGTACTGACCGGGGAGCTGTTTTTT. Protein product: CASSVLTGELFF.

J is TRBJ2-5 and V is TRBV7-9, with a weak D call TRBD2 (5 bases). Trimming took off 8 bases at V and 1 base at J, with 17 bases between the two ends. Germline assignment: CDR1 SEHNR and CDR2 FQNEAQ (reference sequence). The length of the CDR3 is 15 residues. This CDR3 is CASAAPEAAQETQYF. CDR3 in DNA: TGTGCCAGCGCTGCGCCGGAGGCGGCCCAAGAGACCCAGTACTTC.